One and the same sample provided the 15 T cell receptor beta chains below, sequenced in a study of T cell responses to AZD1222 COVID-19 vaccine (dated by TCRdb to about 2021). The library was generated by the immunoSEQ multiplex PCR assay. TCRdb mirrors the immuneACCESS table, restricted to in-frame sequences. Some clones are absent from its copies; in checked studies, under half trace to an unresolved V gene, and the reason for the others is unknown. The sample table holds around 140,000 clones, of which roughly 90% were seen once. The ten largest clones represent approximately 3.1% of the sample. Read against the paper, the sample's time point label means: baseline before first vaccination. Sequencing was performed on peripheral blood, taken on day 0 of AZD1222 vaccination. These receptors were collected from an adult in good health.

The V and J genes are TRBV28 and TRBJ1-6, with 9 bases aligning to TRBD1. This CDR3 is 15 amino acids long. CDR1 MDHEN and CDR2 SYDVKM come from the germline V gene. V dropped 6 bases and J dropped 10; count of bases not matched to a gene: 10. The CDR3 sequence is CASRITGGGISPLHF. The CDR3 nucleotides read TGTGCCAGCAGAATTACAGGGGGCGGAATCTCACCCCTCCACTTT. The full variable domain, in which reference TRBV28 and TRBJ1-6 provide the parts outside the CDR3, is DVKVTQSSRYLVKRTGEKVFLECVQDMDHENMFWYRQDPGLGLRLIYFSYDVKMKEKGDIPEGYSVSREKKERFSLILESASTNQTSMYLCASRITGGGISPLHFGNGTRLTVT.

J is TRBJ2-5 and V is TRBV11-3; 9 bases agree with TRBD1. Per the germline V gene, CDR1 is SGHNT and CDR2 is YENEEA. This CDR3 comprises 14 residues. V lost 5 bases and J lost 4; bases outside the gene matches: 5. As DNA, the CDR3 is TGTGCCAGCAGCGACAGGGGGGCGGGAGAGACCCAGTACTTC. It specifies CASSDRGAGETQYF.

The chain links TRBV28 to TRBJ2-1; the D gene is possibly TRBD2 (6 bases). Trimming pared 5 bases from V and 8 bases from J, leaving 16 bases between. Germline V CDR1 and CDR2: MDHEN, SYDVKM. The CDR3 totals 14 residues. CDR3 sequence (DNA): TGTGCCAGCAGTCTCCGCGGAGGGGTCTATGAGCAGTTCTTC. It is translated as CASSLRGGVYEQFF.

The J gene is TRBJ2-1, the V gene TRBV9, with TRBD2 matching over 9 bases. Germline CDR1 is SGDLS and CDR2 is YYNGEE. The CDR3 has 15 residues. Unmatched junction bases numbered 4, after V lost 2 bases and J lost 4 bases. CDR3: CASSVLSGGYNEQFF. CDR3 coding DNA: TGTGCCAGCAGCGTCTTAAGCGGGGGGTACAATGAGCAGTTCTTC.

This sequence joins TRBV5-1 and TRBJ1-1; TRBD1 matches at 7 bases. The length of the CDR3 is 16 residues. With 2 bases clipped from V and 6 bases from J, the junction kept 13 bases outside the gene matches. Germline V lookup: CDR1 SGHRS, CDR2 YFSETQ. The CDR3 sequence: CASSFRDSHTAPEAFF. In DNA form, the CDR3 reads TGCGCCAGCAGCTTCCGGGACAGCCACACGGCTCCTGAAGCTTTCTTT.

The chain carries TRBV6-5 and TRBJ1-2; D call uncertain. V was pared by 6 bases and J by 8 bases, with 16 bases between. The CDR3 loop spans 13 amino acids. Looked up from germline, CDR1 is MNHEY and CDR2 is SVGAGI. The CDR3 region is CASSRQGGVGYTF. CDR3 nucleotides: TGTGCCAGCAGCCGACAAGGCGGGGTGGGCTACACCTTC.

V and J are TRBV19 and TRBJ2-6; 10 bases match TRBD1. V lost 5 bases, J lost 4 bases, and 11 bases stayed unmatched. The CDR3 is 18 residues long. Germline assignment: CDR1 LNHDA and CDR2 SQIVND (reference sequence). This CDR3 reads CASSPIGTGVSGANVLTF. CDR3 in DNA: TGTGCCAGTAGTCCGATCGGGACAGGGGTTTCAGGGGCCAACGTCCTGACTTTC.

CDR3 coding DNA: TGTGCCAGCAGTGAAAGGTCAGGTCCCACTGAAGCTTTCTTT. Its translation is CASSERSGPTEAFF. The rearrangement links TRBV6-1 to TRBJ1-1, with D unclear. Per germline, CDR1 MNHNS and CDR2 SASEGT. CDR3 length: 14 amino acids. Trimming pared 2 bases from V and 4 bases from J, leaving 11 bases between.

The gene calls are TRBV6-5 and TRBJ1-1; D remains unclear. Germline-derived CDR1 and CDR2 are MNHEY and SVGAGI. This CDR3 spans 10 amino acids. Trimming left V 8 bases short and J 7 bases short, with 8 bases between. The CDR3 reads CASGKVEAFF. The CDR3 DNA sequence: TGTGCCAGCGGAAAGGTTGAAGCTTTCTTT.

V usage is TRBV5-1 and J usage is TRBJ1-4; D is unresolved. Trimming shortened V by 4 bases and J by 0 bases, and 13 bases separated the two germline ends. This CDR3 comprises 16 residues. Germline values: CDR1 SGHRS, CDR2 YFSETQ. CDR3: CASSAFSGTTNEKLFF. The CDR3 coding sequence is TGCGCCAGCAGCGCCTTCTCAGGAACAACTAATGAAAAACTGTTTTTT.

The chain uses TRBV7-2 and TRBJ1-2; no clear D gene. The germline V gene has CDR1 SGHTA and CDR2 FQGNSA. V was pared by 5 bases and J by 0 bases, with 10 bases between. This CDR3 has 14 amino acids. The CDR3 spells CASSLQAANYGYTF. DNA of the CDR3: TGTGCCAGCAGCCTCCAAGCGGCTAACTATGGCTACACCTTC.

The rearrangement uses TRBV4-3 and TRBJ1-6; 7 positions agree with TRBD1. V lost 3 bases and J lost 5; bases outside the gene matches: 7. Germline V gene data show CDR1 as LGHNA and CDR2 as YSLEER. The CDR3 has 16 residues. The CDR3 bases are TGCGCCAGCAGCCAGGGGGGACAGAAAAATAATTCACCCCTCCACTTT. Its protein is CASSQGGQKNNSPLHF.

The chain recombines TRBV19 with TRBJ2-3; 15 bases fit TRBD2. The junction had 0 bases not matched to a gene; V was cut back by 5 bases and J by 0 bases. This CDR3 is built from 16 residues. Germline loops: CDR1 LNHDA, CDR2 SQIVND (reference sequence). The CDR3 loop reads CASSGLAGGSTDTQYF. CDR3 nucleotides: TGTGCCAGTAGTGGACTAGCGGGGGGGAGCACAGATACGCAGTATTTT.

This chain uses TRBV6-5 with TRBJ2-3, with D possibly matching TRBD1 (6 bases). Germline assignment: CDR1 MNHEY and CDR2 SVGAGI. V was clipped by 9 bases and J by 4 bases, with 14 bases between them. This CDR3 has 13 residues. The CDR3 sequence: CASTGFWSDTQYF. The DNA for the CDR3 is TGTGCCAGTACAGGGTTTTGGTCAGATACGCAGTATTTT.

This clone occurred a few times. V and J are TRBV11-2 and TRBJ2-1; D may correspond to TRBD1 or TRBD2 (6 bases each). Germline-derived CDR1 and CDR2 are SGHAT and FQNNGV. The CDR3 consists of 15 residues. Trimming left V 5 bases short and J 9 bases short, with 20 bases between. The CDR3: CASSQGGLPIGEQFF. The CDR3 DNA follows: TGTGCCAGCAGCCAAGGGGGACTCCCGATCGGTGAGCAGTTCTTC.